This note documents a single T cell receptor beta chain sequence. The sample belongs to a study of tissue T cells after allogeneic stem cell transplantation. Germline CDR1 is MNHEY and CDR2 is SMNVEV (reference sequence). J gave up 4 bases and V 5 bases, and 4 bases lay outside the gene matches. This CDR3 region has 14 residues. Produced via immunoSEQ multiplex PCR; TCRdb's table is partial and in-frame only. The sample lists 35,000 to 50,000 clones, more than 90% seen once, with 3% to 4% in the top ten. The sequence came from a woman between 35 and 70 years old who later had graft-versus-host disease after an allogeneic stem cell transplant. The sequences come from blood, collected before transplantation. J is TRBJ1-3 and V is TRBV27; 8 bases are shared with TRBD1. The CDR3 loop reads CASSRTGPGNTIYF. For the CDR3, the DNA is TGTGCCAGCAGTAGGACAGGGCCAGGAAACACCATATATTTT.